This T cell receptor beta chain was captured by sequencing in a study of Ad26.COV2.S vaccination and SARS-CoV-2 variants. Findings and caveats of the study: The TCR breadth and depth analyses may have produced an underestimate of total T cell responses.

With regard to this clone: Antigen specificity is unknown.

With V trimmed by 2 bases and J by 7 bases, 19 bases remained unmatched. Germline V gives CDR1 SGHRS, CDR2 YFSETQ. CDR3 length: 19 amino acids. The protocol was immunoSEQ multiplex PCR, while the TCRdb copy is restricted to in-frame clones and leaves out a portion. The sample carries 440,000 or so clones, about 88% recorded once. Treatment in this sample: 15 to 20 received Ad26.COV2.S at low or high dose, single or two shots; five or six received placebo; per-sample allocation not given. Vaccine and placebo recipients were sampled on day 63 after the first injection. The sequence derives from a person aged 18-60 years who received the Ad26.COV2.S COVID-19 vaccine or a placebo. This specimen consisted of peripheral blood, obtained in a trial of Ad26.COV2.S vaccine versus placebo. The rearrangement joins TRBV5-1 to TRBJ2-1; TRBD1 matches 9 bases. The CDR3 DNA follows: TGCGCCAGCAGCTTCTTTTCATCTGGACAGGGGCTGAAGGGGAATGAGCAGTTCTTC. Protein: CASSFFSSGQGLKGNEQFF.